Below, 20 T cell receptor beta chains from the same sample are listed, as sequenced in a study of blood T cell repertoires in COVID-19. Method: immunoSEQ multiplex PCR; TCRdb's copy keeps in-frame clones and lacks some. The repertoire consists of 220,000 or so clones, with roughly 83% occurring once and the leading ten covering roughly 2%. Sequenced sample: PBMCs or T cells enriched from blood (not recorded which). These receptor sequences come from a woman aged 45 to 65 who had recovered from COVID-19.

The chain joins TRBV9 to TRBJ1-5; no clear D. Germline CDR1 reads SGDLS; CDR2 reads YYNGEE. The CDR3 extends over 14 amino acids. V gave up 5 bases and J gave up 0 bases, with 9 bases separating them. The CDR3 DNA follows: TGTGCCAGCAGTTCCACTAATAGCAATCAGCCCCAGCATTTT. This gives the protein CASSSTNSNQPQHF.

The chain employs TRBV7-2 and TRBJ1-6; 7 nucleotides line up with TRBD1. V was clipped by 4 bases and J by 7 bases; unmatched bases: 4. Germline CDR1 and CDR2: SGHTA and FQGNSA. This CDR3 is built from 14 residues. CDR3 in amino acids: CASSWETGNSPLHF. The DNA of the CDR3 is TGTGCCAGCAGCTGGGAGACAGGGAATTCACCCCTCCACTTT.

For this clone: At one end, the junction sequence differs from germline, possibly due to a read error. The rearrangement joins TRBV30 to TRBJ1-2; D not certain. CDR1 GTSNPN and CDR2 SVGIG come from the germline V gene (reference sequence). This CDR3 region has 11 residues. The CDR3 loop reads CAWSPSLTLAF. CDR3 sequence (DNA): TGTGCCTGGAGTCCCTCCCTGACTTTAGCCTTC.

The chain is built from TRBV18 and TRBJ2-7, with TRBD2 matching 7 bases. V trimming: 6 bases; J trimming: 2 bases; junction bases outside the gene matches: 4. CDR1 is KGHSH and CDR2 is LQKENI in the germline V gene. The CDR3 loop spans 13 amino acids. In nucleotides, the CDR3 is TGTGCCAGCTCGCCGGCGGGAGCCTACGAGCAGTACTTC. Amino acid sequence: CASSPAGAYEQYF.

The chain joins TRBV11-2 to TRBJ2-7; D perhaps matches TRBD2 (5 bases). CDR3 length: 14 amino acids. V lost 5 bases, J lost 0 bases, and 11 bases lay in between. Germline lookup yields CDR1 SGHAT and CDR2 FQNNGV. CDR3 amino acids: CASSEGLGSYEQYF. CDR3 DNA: TGTGCCAGCAGCGAAGGACTGGGCTCCTACGAGCAGTACTTC.

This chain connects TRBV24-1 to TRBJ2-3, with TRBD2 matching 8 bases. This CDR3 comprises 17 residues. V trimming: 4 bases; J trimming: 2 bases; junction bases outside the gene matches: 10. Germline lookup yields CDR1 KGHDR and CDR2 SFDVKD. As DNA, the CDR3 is TGTGCCACCAGTGACCAATCTCTAGCGGGCCTCACAGATACGCAGTATTTT. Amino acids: CATSDQSLAGLTDTQYF.

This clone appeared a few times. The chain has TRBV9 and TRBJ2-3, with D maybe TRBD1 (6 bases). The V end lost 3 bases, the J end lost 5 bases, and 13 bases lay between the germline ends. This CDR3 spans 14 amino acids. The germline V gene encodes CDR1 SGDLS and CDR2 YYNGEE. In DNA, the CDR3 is TGTGCCAGCAGCGGCGCAGGGGCGGGAGATACGCAGTATTTT. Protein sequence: CASSGAGAGDTQYF. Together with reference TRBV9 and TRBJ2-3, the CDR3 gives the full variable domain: DSGVTQTPKHLITATGQRVTLRCSPRSGDLSVYWYQQSLDQGLQFLIQYYNGEERAKGNILERFSAQQFPDLHSELNLSSLELGDSALYFCASSGAGAGDTQYFGPGTRLTVL.

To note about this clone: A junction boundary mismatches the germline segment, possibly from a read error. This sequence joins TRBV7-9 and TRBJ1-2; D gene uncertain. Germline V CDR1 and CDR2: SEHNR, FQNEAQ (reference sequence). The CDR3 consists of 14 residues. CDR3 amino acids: CASNLPGANYGYTF. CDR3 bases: TGTGCCAGCAACTTACCTGGAGCTAACTATGGCTACACCTTC.

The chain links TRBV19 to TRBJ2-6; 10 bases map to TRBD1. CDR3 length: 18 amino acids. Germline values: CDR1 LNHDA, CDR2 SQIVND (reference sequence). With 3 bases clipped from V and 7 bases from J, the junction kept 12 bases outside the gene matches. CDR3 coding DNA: TGTGCCAGTAGTATTTCGGGACAGGGGACCTACCCAGCCAACGTCCTGACTTTC. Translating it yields CASSISGQGTYPANVLTF.

CDR3 region: CASTLSGTGSEKLFF. CDR3 in DNA: TGTGCCAGCACATTATCCGGGACAGGGTCCGAAAAACTGTTTTTT. The V gene is TRBV6-5, the J gene TRBJ1-4, with TRBD1 matching over 9 bases. This CDR3 is 15 amino acids long. J was trimmed by 8 bases and V by 7 bases; bases with no gene match: 11. Germline V CDR1 and CDR2: MNHEY, SVGAGI.

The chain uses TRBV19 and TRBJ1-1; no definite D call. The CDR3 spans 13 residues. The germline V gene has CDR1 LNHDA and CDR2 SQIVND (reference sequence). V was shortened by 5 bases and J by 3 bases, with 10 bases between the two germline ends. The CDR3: CASSDSMDTEAFF. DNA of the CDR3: TGTGCCAGTAGTGACTCTATGGACACTGAAGCTTTCTTT.

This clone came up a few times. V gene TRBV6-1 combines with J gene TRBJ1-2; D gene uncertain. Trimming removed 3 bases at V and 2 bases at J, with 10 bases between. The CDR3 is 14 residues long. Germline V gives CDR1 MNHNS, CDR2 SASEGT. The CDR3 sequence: CASSEGGGNYGYTF. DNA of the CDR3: TGTGCCAGCAGTGAGGGAGGAGGGAACTATGGCTACACCTTC.

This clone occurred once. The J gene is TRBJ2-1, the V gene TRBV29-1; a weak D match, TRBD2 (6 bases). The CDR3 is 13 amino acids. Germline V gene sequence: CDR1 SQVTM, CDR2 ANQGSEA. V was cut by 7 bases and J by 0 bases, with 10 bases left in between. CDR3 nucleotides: TGCAGCGGGAGCGGGTACTCCTACAATGAGCAGTTCTTC. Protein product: CSGSGYSYNEQFF.

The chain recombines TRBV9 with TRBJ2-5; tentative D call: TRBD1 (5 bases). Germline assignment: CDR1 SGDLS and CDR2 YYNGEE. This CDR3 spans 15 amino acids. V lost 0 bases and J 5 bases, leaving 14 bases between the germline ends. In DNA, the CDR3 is TGTGCCAGCAGCGTAGGTAGGGGTGAAGGGGAGACCCAGTACTTC. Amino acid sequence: CASSVGRGEGETQYF.

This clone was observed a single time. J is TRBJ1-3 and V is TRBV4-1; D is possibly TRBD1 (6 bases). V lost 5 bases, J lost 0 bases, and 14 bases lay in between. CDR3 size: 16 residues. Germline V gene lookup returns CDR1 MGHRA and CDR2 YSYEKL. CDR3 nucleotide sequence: TGCGCCAGCAGCGACGTGACAGGAAACTCTGGAAACACCATATATTTT. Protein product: CASSDVTGNSGNTIYF.

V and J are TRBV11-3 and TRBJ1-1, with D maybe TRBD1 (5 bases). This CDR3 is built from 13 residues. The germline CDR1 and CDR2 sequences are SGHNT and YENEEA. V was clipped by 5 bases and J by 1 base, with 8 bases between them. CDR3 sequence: CASSVGGNTEAFF. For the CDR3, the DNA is TGTGCCAGCAGCGTGGGGGGGAACACTGAAGCTTTCTTT.

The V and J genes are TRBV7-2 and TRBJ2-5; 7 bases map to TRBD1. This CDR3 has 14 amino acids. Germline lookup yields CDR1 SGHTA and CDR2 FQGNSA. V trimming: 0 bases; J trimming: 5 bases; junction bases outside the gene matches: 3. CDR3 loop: CASSLAGQLETQYF. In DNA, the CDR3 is TGTGCCAGCAGCTTAGCGGGACAGTTGGAGACCCAGTACTTC.

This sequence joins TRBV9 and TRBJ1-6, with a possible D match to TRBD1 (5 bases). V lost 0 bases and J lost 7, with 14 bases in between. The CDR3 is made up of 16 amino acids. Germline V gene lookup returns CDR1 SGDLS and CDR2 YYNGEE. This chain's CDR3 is CASSVAAGLSNSPLHF. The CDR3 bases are TGTGCCAGCAGCGTAGCAGCGGGGCTATCAAATTCACCCCTCCACTTT.

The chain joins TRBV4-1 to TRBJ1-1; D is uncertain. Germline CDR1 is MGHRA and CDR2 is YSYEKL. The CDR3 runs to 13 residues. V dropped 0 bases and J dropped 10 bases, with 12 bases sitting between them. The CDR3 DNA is TGCGCCAGCAGCCAAGACCCCCGAGGGCCAGCTTTCTTT. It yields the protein CASSQDPRGPAFF.

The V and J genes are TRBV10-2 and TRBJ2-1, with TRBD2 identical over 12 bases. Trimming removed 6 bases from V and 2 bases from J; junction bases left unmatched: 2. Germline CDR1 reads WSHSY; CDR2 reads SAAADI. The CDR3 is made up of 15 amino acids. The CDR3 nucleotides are TGCGCCAGCAGGGGGACTAGCGGGCCCTACAATGAGCAGTTCTTC. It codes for CASRGTSGPYNEQFF.